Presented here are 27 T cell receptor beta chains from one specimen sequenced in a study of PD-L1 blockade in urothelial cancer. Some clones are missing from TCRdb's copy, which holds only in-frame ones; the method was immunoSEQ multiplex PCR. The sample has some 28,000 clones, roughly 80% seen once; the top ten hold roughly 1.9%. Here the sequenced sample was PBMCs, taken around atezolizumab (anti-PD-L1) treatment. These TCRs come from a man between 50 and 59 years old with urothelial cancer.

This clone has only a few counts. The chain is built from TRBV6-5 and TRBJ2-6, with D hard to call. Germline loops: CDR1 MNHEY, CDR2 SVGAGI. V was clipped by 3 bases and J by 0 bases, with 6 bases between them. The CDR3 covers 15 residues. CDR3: CASSYQFSGANVLTF. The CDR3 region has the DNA TGTGCCAGCAGTTATCAGTTCTCTGGGGCCAACGTCCTGACTTTC.

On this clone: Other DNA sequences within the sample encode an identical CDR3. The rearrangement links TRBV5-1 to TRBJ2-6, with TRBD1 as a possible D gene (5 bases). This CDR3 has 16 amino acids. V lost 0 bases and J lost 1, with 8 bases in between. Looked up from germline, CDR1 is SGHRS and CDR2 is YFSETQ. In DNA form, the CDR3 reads TGCGCCAGCAGCTTGGTACAGGTTTCTGGGGCCAACGTCCTGACTTTC. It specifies CASSLVQVSGANVLTF.

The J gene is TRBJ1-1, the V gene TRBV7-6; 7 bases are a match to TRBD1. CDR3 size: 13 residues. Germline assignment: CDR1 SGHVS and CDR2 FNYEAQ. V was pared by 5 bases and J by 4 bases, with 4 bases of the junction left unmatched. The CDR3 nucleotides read TGTGCCAGCAGCCGTGGGACAGCCACTGAAGCTTTCTTT. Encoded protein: CASSRGTATEAFF. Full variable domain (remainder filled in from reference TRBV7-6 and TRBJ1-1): GAGVSQSPRYKVTKRGQDVALRCDPISGHVSLYWYRQALGQGPEFLTYFNYEAQQDKSGLPNDRFSAERPEGSISTLTIQRTEQRDSAMYRCASSRGTATEAFFGQGTRLTVV.

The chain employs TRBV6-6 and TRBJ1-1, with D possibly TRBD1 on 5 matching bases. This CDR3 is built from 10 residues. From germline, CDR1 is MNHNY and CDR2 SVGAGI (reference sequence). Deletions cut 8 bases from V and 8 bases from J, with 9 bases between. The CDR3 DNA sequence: TGTGCCAGCTTTGGGGGGGAAGCTTTCTTT. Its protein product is CASFGGEAFF.

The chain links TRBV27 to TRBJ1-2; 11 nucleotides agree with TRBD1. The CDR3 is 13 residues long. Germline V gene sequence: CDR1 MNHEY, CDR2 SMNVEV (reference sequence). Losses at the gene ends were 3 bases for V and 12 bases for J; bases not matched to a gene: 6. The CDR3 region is CASSLDRGRRNTF. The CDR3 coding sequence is TGTGCCAGCAGTTTGGACAGGGGGCGACGGAACACCTTC.

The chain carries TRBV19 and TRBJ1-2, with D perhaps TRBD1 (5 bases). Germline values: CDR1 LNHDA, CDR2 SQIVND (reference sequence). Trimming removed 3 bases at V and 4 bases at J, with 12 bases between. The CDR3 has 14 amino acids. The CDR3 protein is CASSISGLSYGYTF. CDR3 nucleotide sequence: TGTGCCAGTAGTATTTCGGGACTTAGCTATGGCTACACCTTC.

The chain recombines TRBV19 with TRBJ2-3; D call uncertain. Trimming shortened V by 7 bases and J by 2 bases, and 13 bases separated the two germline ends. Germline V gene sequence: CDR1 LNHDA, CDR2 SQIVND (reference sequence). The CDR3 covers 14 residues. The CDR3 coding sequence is TGTGCCAGTATGGTTGCCGGTCCCACAGATACGCAGTATTTT. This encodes CASMVAGPTDTQYF.

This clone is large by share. The CDR3 is CASSSPFSGGATDTQYF. CDR3 DNA: TGCGCCAGCAGCTCCCCCTTTAGCGGGGGGGCGACAGATACGCAGTATTTT. The rearrangement links TRBV5-1 to TRBJ2-3; TRBD2 matches at 11 bases. With V trimmed by 3 bases and J by 3 bases, 9 bases remained unmatched. This CDR3 contains 17 residues. Germline V gene lookup returns CDR1 SGHRS and CDR2 YFSETQ.

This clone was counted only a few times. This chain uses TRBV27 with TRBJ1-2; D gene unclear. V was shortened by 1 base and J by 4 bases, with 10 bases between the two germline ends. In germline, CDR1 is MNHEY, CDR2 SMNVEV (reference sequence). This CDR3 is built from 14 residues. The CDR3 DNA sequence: TGTGCCAGCAGTTTATATGGGGAGTCCTATGGCTACACCTTC. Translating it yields CASSLYGESYGYTF.

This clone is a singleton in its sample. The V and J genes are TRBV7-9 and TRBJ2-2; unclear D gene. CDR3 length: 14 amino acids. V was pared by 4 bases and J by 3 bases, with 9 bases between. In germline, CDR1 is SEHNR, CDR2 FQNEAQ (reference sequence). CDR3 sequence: CASSSQWYTGELFF. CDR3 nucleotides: TGTGCCAGCAGCTCCCAGTGGTACACCGGGGAGCTGTTTTTT.

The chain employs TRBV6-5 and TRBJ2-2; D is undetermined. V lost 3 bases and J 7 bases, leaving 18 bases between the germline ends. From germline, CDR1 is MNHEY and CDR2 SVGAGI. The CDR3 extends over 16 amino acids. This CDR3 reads CASSYKPVDPGGELFF. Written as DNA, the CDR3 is TGTGCCAGCAGTTATAAACCCGTCGACCCAGGCGGGGAGCTGTTTTTT.

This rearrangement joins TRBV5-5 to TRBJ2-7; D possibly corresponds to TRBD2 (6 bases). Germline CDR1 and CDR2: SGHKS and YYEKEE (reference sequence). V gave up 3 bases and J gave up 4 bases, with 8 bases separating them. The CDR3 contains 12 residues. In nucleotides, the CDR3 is TGTGCCAGCAGCTGGGACTTATACGAGCAGTACTTC. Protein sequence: CASSWDLYEQYF.

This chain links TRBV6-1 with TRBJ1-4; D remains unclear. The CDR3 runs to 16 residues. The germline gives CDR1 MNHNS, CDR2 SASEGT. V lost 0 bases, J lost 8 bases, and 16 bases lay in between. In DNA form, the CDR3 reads TGTGCCAGCAGTGAAGCGTTCTTCCAGTCATCCGAAAAACTGTTTTTT. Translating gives CASSEAFFQSSEKLFF.

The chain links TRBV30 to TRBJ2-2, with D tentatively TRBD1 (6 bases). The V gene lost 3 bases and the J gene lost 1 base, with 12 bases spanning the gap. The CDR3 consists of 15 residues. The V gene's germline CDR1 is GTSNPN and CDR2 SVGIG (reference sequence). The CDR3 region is CAWRLLGGNTGELFF. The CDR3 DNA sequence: TGTGCCTGGAGGCTACTAGGGGGGAACACCGGGGAGCTGTTTTTT.

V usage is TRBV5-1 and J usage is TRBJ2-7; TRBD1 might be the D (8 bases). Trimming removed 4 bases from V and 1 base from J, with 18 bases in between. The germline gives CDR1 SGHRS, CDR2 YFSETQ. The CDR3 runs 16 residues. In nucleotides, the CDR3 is TGCGCCAGCAGCACCTTACAGGGGGGGGGTTCCTACGAGCAGTACTTC. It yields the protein CASSTLQGGGSYEQYF.

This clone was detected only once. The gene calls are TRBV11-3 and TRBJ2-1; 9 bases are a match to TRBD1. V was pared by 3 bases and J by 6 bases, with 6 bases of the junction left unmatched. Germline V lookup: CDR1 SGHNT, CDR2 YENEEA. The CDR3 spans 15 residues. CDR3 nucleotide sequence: TGTGCCAGCAGCTTTTCCGGGACAGGGACCAATGAGCAGTTCTTC. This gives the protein CASSFSGTGTNEQFF.

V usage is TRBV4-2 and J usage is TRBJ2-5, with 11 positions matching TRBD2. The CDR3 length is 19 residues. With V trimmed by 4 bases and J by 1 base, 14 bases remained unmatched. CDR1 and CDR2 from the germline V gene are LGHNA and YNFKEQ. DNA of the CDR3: TGTGCCAGCAGCCCCCAGGGGCTAGCGGGGGGCCTGTCCCAAGAGACCCAGTACTTC. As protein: CASSPQGLAGGLSQETQYF.

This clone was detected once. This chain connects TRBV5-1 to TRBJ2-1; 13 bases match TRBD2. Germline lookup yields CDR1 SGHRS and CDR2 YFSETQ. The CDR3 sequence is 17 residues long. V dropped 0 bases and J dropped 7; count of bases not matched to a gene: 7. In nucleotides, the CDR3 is TGCGCCAGCAGCTTGGGAAGGACTAGCGGGGGTGGAAATGAGCAGTTCTTC. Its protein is CASSLGRTSGGGNEQFF.

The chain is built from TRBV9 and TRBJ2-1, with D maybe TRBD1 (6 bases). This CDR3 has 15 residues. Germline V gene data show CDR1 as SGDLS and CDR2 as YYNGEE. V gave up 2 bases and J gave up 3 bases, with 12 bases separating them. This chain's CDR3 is CASSVLGAFYNEQFF. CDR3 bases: TGTGCCAGCAGCGTCCTGGGGGCCTTCTACAATGAGCAGTTCTTC.

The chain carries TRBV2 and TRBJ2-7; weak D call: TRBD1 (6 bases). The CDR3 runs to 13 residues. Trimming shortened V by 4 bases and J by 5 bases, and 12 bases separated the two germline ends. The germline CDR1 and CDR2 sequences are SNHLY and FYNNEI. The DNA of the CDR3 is TGTGCCAGCAGTGTACAGGGAGCCCACGAGCAGTACTTC. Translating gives CASSVQGAHEQYF.

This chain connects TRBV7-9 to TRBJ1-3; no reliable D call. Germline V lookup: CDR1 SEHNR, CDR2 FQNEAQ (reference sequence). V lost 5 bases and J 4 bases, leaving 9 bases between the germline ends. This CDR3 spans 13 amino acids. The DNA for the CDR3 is TGTGCCAGCAGCCTCCCTTCGGGAAACACCATATATTTT. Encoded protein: CASSLPSGNTIYF.

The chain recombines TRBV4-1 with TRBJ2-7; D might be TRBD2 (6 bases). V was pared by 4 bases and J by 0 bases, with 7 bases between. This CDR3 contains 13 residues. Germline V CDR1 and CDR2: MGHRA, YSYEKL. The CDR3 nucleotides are TGCGCCAGCAGCCCCGGGAGCTCCTACGAGCAGTACTTC. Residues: CASSPGSSYEQYF.

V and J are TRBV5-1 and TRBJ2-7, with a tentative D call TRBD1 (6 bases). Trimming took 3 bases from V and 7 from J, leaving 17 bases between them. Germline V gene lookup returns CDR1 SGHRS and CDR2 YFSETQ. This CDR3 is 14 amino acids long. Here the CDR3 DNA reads TGCGCCAGCAGCTCCCTAGCAGGGGCTGGTGAGCAGTACTTC. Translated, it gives CASSSLAGAGEQYF.

The CDR3 sequence is CASSQDGGWYGYTF. DNA for the CDR3: TGTGCCAGCAGCCAAGATGGGGGCTGGTATGGCTACACCTTC. V gene TRBV14 combines with J gene TRBJ1-2; TRBD1 is a possible D gene (6 bases). Germline V gene data show CDR1 as SGHDN and CDR2 as FVKESK. V gave up 0 bases and J gave up 5 bases, with 10 bases separating them. This CDR3 spans 14 amino acids.

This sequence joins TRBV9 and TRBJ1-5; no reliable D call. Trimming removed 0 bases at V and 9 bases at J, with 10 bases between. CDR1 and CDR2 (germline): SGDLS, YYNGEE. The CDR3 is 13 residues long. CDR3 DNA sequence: TGTGCCAGCAGCGTAGGCGTATCGTGGCCCCAGCATTTT. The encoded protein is CASSVGVSWPQHF.

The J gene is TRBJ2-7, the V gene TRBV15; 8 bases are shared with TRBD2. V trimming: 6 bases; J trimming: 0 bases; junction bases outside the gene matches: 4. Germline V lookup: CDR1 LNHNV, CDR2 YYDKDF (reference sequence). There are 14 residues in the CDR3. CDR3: CATRAAGGSYEQYF. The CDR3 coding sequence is TGTGCCACCAGAGCTGCGGGGGGCTCCTACGAGCAGTACTTC.

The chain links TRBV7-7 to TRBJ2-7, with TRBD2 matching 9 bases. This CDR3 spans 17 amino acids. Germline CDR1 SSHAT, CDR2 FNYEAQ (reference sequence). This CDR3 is CASSFKRGLAGSYEQYV. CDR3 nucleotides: TGTGCTAGCAGCTTCAAGAGGGGACTAGCAGGCTCCTACGAGCAGTACGTC.